A selection of T cell receptor beta chains follows, all from one sample in a study of blood T cell repertoires in COVID-19. Only in-frame clones appear in the TCRdb table, and some are missing; sequencing was by immunoSEQ multiplex PCR. The sample shows 180,000 or so clones, roughly 82% of them seen only once. The sample was PBMCs or T cells enriched from blood (not recorded which). These receptors all stem from a man over 45 who had recovered from COVID-19. CDR3s include the opening cysteine and the closing phenylalanine or tryptophan. Fields, in order: V gene, D gene, J gene, clone size, CDR3 protein, CDR3 DNA. D genes are given only for firm matches. Clone size is shown for a subset of rows, as once, few, many or a class of expanded clone.

v_call: TRBV6-5
d_call: TRBD1
j_call: TRBJ2-2
clone_size: .
cdr3_aa: CASSSTGTGNTGELFF
cdr3_nt: TGTGCCAGCAGTTCGACCGGGACAGGGAACACCGGGGAGCTGTTTTTT

v_call: TRBV24-1
d_call: .
j_call: TRBJ2-1
clone_size: .
cdr3_aa: CATSDPSGSSYNEQFF
cdr3_nt: TGTGCCACCAGTGACCCGAGCGGTAGCTCCTACAATGAGCAGTTCTTC

v_call: TRBV5-4
d_call: TRBD1
j_call: TRBJ1-2
clone_size: few
cdr3_aa: CASREQGANYGYTF
cdr3_nt: TGTGCCAGCCGAGAACAGGGGGCTAATTATGGCTACACCTTC

v_call: TRBV6-5
d_call: TRBD2
j_call: TRBJ2-3
clone_size: .
cdr3_aa: CASRWGGADTQYF
cdr3_nt: TGTGCCAGCAGGTGGGGGGGAGCAGATACGCAGTATTTT

v_call: TRBV19
d_call: TRBD1
j_call: TRBJ2-1
clone_size: few
cdr3_aa: CASSVPGQGLGNEQFF
cdr3_nt: TGTGCCAGTAGTGTCCCCGGACAGGGCTTGGGCAATGAGCAGTTCTTC

v_call: TRBV18
d_call: TRBD2
j_call: TRBJ2-1
clone_size: once
cdr3_aa: CASSPTLAGRLGEQFF
cdr3_nt: TGTGCCAGCTCACCCACCCTAGCGGGGCGCCTGGGCGAGCAGTTCTTC

v_call: TRBV29-1
d_call: TRBD1
j_call: TRBJ2-1
clone_size: .
cdr3_aa: CSARMGTGMYEQFF
cdr3_nt: TGCAGCGCCAGAATGGGGACAGGGATGTATGAGCAGTTCTTC

v_call: TRBV13
d_call: TRBD2
j_call: TRBJ2-5
clone_size: .
cdr3_aa: CASSLLAVEETQYF
cdr3_nt: TGTGCCAGCAGTCTTCTAGCGGTAGAAGAGACCCAGTACTTC

v_call: TRBV6-5
d_call: .
j_call: TRBJ1-5
clone_size: .
cdr3_aa: CASTGDRGSNQPQHF
cdr3_nt: TGTGCCAGCACTGGAGACCGAGGGAGCAATCAGCCCCAGCATTTT

v_call: TRBV5-1
d_call: TRBD1
j_call: TRBJ2-7
clone_size: .
cdr3_aa: CASSPGTGGREQYF
cdr3_nt: TGCGCCAGCAGCCCCGGGACAGGGGGTCGTGAGCAGTACTTC

v_call: TRBV4-1
d_call: TRBD2
j_call: TRBJ2-3
clone_size: .
cdr3_aa: CASSQIGGVGDTQYF
cdr3_nt: TGCGCCAGCAGCCAAATCGGGGGGGTTGGAGATACGCAGTATTTT

v_call: TRBV18
d_call: .
j_call: TRBJ1-2
clone_size: .
cdr3_aa: CASSPLLRSSAHHFYGYTF
cdr3_nt: TGTGCCAGCTCACCACTACTTCGTTCCAGCGCACACCACTTTTATGGCTACACCTTC

v_call: TRBV28
d_call: TRBD1
j_call: TRBJ2-7
clone_size: once
cdr3_aa: CASSFAGQGAEEQYF
cdr3_nt: TGTGCCAGCAGTTTTGCTGGACAGGGGGCCGAAGAGCAGTACTTC

v_call: TRBV11-3
d_call: .
j_call: TRBJ1-6
clone_size: .
cdr3_aa: CASSLDSRGTSPLHF
cdr3_nt: TGTGCCAGCAGCTTAGATTCGAGGGGGACTTCACCCCTCCACTTT

v_call: TRBV7-2
d_call: TRBD1
j_call: TRBJ1-5
clone_size: .
cdr3_aa: CASSRDREQPQHF
cdr3_nt: TGTGCCAGCAGCCGCGACAGGGAACAGCCCCAGCATTTT